This T cell receptor (beta chain) was obtained from a study of control samples from healthy donors and cancer patients. Germline loops: CDR1 LGHNA, CDR2 YSLEER. This CDR3 is built from 16 residues. Trimming shortened V by 0 bases and J by 1 base, and 12 bases separated the two germline ends. Sequenced by immunoSEQ multiplex PCR; TCRdb stores in-frame clones only, minus some. The sample has roughly 50,000 clones, around nine tenths seen once. The genes are TRBV4-3 and TRBJ1-1; D might be TRBD1 (6 bases). The source of this sequence is a man aged 25-40 years with colorectal cancer. The sequenced material came from PBMCs. Here the CDR3 reads CASSQDRGIRNTEAFF. CDR3 DNA: TGCGCCAGCAGCCAAGATAGGGGGATCCGGAACACTGAAGCTTTCTTT.